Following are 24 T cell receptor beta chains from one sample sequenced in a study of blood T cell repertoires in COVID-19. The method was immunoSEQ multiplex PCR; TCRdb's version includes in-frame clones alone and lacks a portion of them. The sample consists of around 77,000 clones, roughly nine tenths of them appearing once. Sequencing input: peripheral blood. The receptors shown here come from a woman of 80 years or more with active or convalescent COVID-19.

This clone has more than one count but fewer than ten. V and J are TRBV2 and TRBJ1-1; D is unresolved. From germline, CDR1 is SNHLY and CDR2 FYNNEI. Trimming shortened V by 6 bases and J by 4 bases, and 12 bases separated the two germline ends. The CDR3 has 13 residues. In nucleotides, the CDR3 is TGTGCCAGCAGAATGTGGGAGAGCACTGAAGCTTTCTTT. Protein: CASRMWESTEAFF.

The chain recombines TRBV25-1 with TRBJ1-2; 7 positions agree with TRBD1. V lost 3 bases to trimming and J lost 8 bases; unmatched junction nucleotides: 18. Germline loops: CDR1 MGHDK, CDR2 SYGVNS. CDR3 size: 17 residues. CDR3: CASSDPSPLTGTGGYTF. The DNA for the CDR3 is TGTGCCAGCAGTGATCCTTCCCCGTTGACAGGGACCGGCGGCTACACCTTC.

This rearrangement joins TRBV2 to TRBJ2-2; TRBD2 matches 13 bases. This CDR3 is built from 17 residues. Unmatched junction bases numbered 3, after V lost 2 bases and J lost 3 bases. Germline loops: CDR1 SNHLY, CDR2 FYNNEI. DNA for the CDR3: TGTGCCAGCAGTGAAAACGGACTAGCGGGGGACACCGGGGAGCTGTTTTTT. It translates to CASSENGLAGDTGELFF.

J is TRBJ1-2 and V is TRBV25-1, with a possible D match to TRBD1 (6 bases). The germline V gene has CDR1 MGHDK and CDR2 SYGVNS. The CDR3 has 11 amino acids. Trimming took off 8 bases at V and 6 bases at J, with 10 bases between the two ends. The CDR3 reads CASGSGDGYTF. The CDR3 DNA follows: TGTGCCAGCGGGTCAGGGGATGGCTACACCTTC.

The CDR3 DNA sequence: TGTGCCAGCAGCTTCGGGACAGGGGAAAGGTCACCCCTCCACTTT. Translating gives CASSFGTGERSPLHF. The gene calls are TRBV7-9 and TRBJ1-6; 10 bases line up with TRBD1. Germline CDR1 SEHNR, CDR2 FQNEAQ (reference sequence). V trimming: 3 bases; J trimming: 10 bases; junction bases outside the gene matches: 6. CDR3 length: 15 residues.

In nucleotides, the CDR3 is TGTGCCAGCAGCCAAGAAATAGGTAGCGGGGTCTACAATGAGCAGTTCTTC. It encodes CASSQEIGSGVYNEQFF. The chain employs TRBV3-1 (or the pseudogene TRBV3-2) and TRBJ2-1; TRBD2 aligns across 8 bases. The ends lost 0 bases at V and 3 bases at J; junction bases unmatched: 7. Germline CDR1 is LGHDT and CDR2 is YNNKEL (reference sequence). This CDR3 spans 17 amino acids.

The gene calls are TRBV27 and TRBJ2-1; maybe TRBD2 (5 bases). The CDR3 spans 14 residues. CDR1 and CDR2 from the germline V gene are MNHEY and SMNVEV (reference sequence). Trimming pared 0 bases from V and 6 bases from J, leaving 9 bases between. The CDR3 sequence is CASSLSEGPNEQFF. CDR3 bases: TGTGCCAGCAGTTTATCCGAGGGCCCCAATGAGCAGTTCTTC.

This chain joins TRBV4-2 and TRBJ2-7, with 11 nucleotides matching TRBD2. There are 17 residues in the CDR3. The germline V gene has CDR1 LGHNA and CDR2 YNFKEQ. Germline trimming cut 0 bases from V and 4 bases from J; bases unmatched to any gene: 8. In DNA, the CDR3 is TGTGCCAGCAGCCAAGATAGGCTAGCGGGGGGACCGTACGAGCAGTACTTC. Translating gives CASSQDRLAGGPYEQYF.

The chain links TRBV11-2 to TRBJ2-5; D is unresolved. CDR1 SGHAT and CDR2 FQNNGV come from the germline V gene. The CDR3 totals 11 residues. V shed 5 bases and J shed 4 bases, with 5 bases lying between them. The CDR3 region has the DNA TGTGCCAGCAGCCCTCGAGAGACCCAGTACTTC. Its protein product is CASSPRETQYF.

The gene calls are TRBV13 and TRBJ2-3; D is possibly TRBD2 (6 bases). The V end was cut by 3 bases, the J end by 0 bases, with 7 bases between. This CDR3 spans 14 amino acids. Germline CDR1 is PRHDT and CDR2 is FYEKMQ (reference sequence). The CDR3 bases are TGTGCCAGCAGCTTTGGACTAAGCACAGATACGCAGTATTTT. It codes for CASSFGLSTDTQYF.

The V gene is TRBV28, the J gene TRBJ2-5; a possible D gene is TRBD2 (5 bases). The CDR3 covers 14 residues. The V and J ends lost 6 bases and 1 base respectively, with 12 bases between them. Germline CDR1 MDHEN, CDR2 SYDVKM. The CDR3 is CASRDYRTQETQYF. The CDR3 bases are TGTGCCAGCAGAGACTACCGGACCCAAGAGACCCAGTACTTC.

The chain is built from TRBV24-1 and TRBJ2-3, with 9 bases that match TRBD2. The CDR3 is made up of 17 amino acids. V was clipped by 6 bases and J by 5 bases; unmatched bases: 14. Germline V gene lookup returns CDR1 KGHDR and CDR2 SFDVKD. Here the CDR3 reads CATSSRLAGGVKDTQYF. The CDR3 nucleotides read TGTGCCACCAGTTCCCGGCTGGCGGGGGGGGTCAAAGATACGCAGTATTTT.

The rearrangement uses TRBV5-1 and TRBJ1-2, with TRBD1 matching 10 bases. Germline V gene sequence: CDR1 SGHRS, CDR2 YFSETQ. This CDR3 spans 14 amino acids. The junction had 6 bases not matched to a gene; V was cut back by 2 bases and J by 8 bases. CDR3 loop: CASSFGTGVGGYTF. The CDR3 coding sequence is TGCGCCAGCAGCTTTGGGACAGGGGTTGGAGGCTACACCTTC. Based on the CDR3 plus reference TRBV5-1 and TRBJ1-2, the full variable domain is KAGVTQTPRYLIKTRGQQVTLSCSPISGHRSVSWYQQTPGQGLQFLFEYFSETQRNKGNFPGRFSGRQFSNSRSEMNVSTLELGDSALYLCASSFGTGVGGYTFGSGTRLTVV.

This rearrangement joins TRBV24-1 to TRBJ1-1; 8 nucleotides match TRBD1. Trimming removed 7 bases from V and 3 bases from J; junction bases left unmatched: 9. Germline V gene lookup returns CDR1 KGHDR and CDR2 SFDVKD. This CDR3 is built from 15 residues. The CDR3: CATRDRTGGYTEAFF. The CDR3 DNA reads TGTGCCACCAGAGATCGAACAGGGGGGTACACTGAAGCTTTCTTT.

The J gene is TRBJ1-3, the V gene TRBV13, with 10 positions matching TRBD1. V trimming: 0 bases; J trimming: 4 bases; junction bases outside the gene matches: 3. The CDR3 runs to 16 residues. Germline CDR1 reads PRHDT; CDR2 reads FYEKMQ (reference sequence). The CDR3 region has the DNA TGTGCCAGCAGCTTAGGGGGACAGGGGTACGGAAACACCATATATTTT. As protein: CASSLGGQGYGNTIYF.

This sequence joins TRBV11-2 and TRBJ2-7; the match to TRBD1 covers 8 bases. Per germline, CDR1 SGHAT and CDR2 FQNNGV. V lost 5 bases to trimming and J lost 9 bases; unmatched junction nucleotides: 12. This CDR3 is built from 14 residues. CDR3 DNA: TGTGCCAGCAGCCCGCGGACAGGGCGCCCATGGCAGTACTTC. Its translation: CASSPRTGRPWQYF.

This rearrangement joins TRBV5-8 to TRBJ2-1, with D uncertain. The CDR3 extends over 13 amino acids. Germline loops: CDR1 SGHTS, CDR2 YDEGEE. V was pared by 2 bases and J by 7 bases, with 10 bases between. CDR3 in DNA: TGTGCCAGCAGCTTCTGGAGAGGAAATGAGCAGTTCTTC. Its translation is CASSFWRGNEQFF.

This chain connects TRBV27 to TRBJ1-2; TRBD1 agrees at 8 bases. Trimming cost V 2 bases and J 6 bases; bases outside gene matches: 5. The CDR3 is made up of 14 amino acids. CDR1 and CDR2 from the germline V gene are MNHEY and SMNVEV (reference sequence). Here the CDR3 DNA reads TGTGCCAGCAGTTTAGGACAGGGCCCTAATGGCTACACCTTC. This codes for CASSLGQGPNGYTF.

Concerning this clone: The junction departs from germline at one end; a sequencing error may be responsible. The CDR3, as DNA: TGTGCCAGCAGTTTAACGGGCTCAGCCACAGATACGCAGTATTTT. This sequence encodes CASSLTGSATDTQYF. The J gene is TRBJ2-3, the V gene TRBV7-3, with no clear D. CDR1 is SGHTA and CDR2 is FQGTGA in the germline V gene. This CDR3 is built from 15 residues.

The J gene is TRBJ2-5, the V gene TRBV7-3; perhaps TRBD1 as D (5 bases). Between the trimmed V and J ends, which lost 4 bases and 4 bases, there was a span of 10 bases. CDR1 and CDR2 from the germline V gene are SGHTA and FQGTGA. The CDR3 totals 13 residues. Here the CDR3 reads CASSSVQGETQYF. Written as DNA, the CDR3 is TGTGCCAGCAGCTCTGTGCAGGGAGAGACCCAGTACTTC.

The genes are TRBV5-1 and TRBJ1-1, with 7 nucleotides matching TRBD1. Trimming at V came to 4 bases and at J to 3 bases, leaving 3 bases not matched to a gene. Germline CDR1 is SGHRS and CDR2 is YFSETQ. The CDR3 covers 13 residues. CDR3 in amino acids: CASSIGTDTEAFF. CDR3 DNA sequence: TGCGCCAGCAGCATAGGGACAGACACTGAAGCTTTCTTT.

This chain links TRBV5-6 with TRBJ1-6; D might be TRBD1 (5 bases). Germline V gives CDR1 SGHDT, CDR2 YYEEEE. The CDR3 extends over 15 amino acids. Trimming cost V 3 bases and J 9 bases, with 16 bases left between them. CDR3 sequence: CASSWDRRRGSPLHF. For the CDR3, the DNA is TGTGCCAGCAGCTGGGATAGGAGGAGGGGTTCACCCCTCCACTTT.

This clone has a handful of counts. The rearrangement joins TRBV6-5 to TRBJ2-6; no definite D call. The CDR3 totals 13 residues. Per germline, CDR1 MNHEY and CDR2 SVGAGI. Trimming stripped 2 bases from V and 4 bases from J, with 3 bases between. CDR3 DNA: TGTGCCAGCAGTTACGTAGGGGCCAACGTCCTGACTTTC. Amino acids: CASSYVGANVLTF.

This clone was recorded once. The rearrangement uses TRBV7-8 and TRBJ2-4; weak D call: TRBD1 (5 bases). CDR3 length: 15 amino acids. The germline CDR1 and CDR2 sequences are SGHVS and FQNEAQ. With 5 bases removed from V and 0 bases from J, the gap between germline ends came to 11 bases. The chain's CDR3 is CASSPTDLAKNIQYF. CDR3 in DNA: TGTGCCAGCAGCCCGACAGATCTAGCCAAAAACATTCAGTACTTC.